This TCR beta chain was obtained from a study of blood T cell repertoires in COVID-19. In the study overall: Specimens from acute and convalescent COVID-19 originated in the United States, Italy and Spain. The cDNA or gDNA used as material had been derived from T cells, B-cell-depleted T cells, or PBMCs.

Clones were sequenced by immunoSEQ multiplex PCR, and TCRdb holds only the in-frame ones, with some missing. The sample includes some 90,000 clones, 80% to 90% seen only once; the top ten take roughly 8.7%. The TCR was taken from a man aged 45-65 years with acute or convalescent COVID-19. The sequenced sample consisted of peripheral blood.

The CDR3 loop is CASSDPGQGNEKLFF. The CDR3 DNA reads TGTGCCAGCAGTGACCCGGGACAGGGGAACGAAAAACTGTTTTTT. The chain couples TRBV2 to TRBJ1-4; TRBD1 matches at 10 bases. J lost 8 bases, V lost 3 bases, and 6 bases had no gene match. There are 15 residues in the CDR3. CDR1 and CDR2 from the germline V gene are SNHLY and FYNNEI.